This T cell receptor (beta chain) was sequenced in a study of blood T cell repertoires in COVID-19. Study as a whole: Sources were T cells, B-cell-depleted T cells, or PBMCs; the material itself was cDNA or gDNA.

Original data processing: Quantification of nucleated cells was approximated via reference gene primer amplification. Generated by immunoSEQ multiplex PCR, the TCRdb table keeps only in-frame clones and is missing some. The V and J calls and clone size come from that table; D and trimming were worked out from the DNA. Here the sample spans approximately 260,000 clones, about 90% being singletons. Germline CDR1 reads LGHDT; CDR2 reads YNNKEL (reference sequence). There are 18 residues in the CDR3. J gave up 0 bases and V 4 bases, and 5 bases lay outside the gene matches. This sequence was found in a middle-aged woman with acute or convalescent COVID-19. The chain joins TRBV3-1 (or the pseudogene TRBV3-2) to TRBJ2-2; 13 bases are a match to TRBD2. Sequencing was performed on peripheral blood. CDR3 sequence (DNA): TGTGCCAGCAGCCCGGGACTAGCGGGGTTTTCGAACACCGGGGAGCTGTTTTTT. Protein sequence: CASSPGLAGFSNTGELFF.